This T cell receptor beta chain stems from a study of shared clonotypes between healthy human individuals (dated by TCRdb to the early 2020s). Regarding the complete study: Three men and a couple of women, aged 18 to 49 years, made up the cohort. To increase sequencing depth and limit assay-specific biases, TCR repertoire library preparation and sequencing were carried out by different laboratories using diverse techniques. Leukapheresis yielded between about 0.8 and 9.5 billion PBMCs per donor. Blood TCR repertoires of a handful of healthy adults were deeply sequenced to estimate repertoire size and the extent of clonotype sharing between individuals. What the authors observed across the whole study: The small number of donors limited the genetic and exposure-history diversity represented. Sampling was limited to blood, and TCR repertoires in tissue likely differ from TCR repertoires in blood. Pairwise subsampling led to the expectation that sequencing depth would affect the degree of clonotype sharing among donors.

Using the deep immunoSEQ assay, multiplex PCR amplified TCR CDR3 regions from genomic DNA. Extracted genomic DNA from each cell subset was spread evenly across all wells of several immunoSEQ 96-well plates, with each plate serving as a replicate. Each replicate PCR for unsorted PBMC received approximately 0.3 ug genomic DNA, equal to around 30,000 T cell genomes. Ten immunoSEQ deep assay plates were used to sequence the unsorted PBMC genomic DNA. Purified libraries were quantified with a Qubit 3.0 fluorometer, sized on a Bioanalyzer 2100, and re-quantified with the KAPA Library Quantification kit. Every immunoSEQ 96-well plate was sequenced on a separate single-read 150-cycle Illumina NextSeq 550 flow cell. Per the original workflow: The immunoSEQ output contained only junctional sequences without quality scores, so filtering could not match that applied to full-length reads. Sequences were annotated with PyIR, a Python wrapper for IgBLAST v1.9, and V/J genes and CDR3 were assigned using IMGT germline references. Reads were removed for weak V/J assignments (E-value above 1e-6), missing CDR3, stop codons, out-of-frame junctions, or ambiguous translated residues. V3J clonotypes were defined as sequences sharing an identical inferred V gene, J gene, and CDR3 amino acid sequence. Percentage overlap between repertoires was calculated by dividing the number of shared unique clonotypes by the size of the smaller repertoire. RTK rarefaction, the Chao1 estimator, and Recon v2.1 estimates of unobserved clonotypes were used to assess repertoire richness. TCRdb took this table from immuneACCESS and kept in-frame rearrangements with V and J called. Such tables lack part of the clones; where checked against another copy, unresolved V genes explain under half of the gap, and the rest is unexplained. V and J calls and clone size are as listed in that table; D and trimming were resolved from the DNA. The sample data list around 500,000 clones, and roughly three quarters of these were observed just once. Together, the top ten hold roughly 13% of the sample.

Healthy HIV-negative adults with no recently reported acute infections or vaccinations were included as donors. All donors were Caucasian adults living in Nashville, Tennessee, USA. In the unsorted samples, some 100 million PBMCs were counted, and genomic DNA was extracted using the QIAamp DNA Blood Mini kit. After blood collection by leukapheresis, PBMCs were isolated using Ficoll-Histopaque density gradient centrifugation and then cryopreserved in the vapor phase of liquid nitrogen. This clone was detected once. The antigen this receptor binds is unknown. No base qualities exist here, and no much larger clone lies one base off it. Trimming leaves V shorter by 4 bases and J shorter by 4 bases, with the junction holding 16 bases beyond the gene matches. The germline V gene specifies SGDLS as CDR1 and YYNGEE as CDR2. The CDR3 runs 18 amino acids, cysteine and phenylalanine included. This entry keeps only the CDR3 DNA: 54 bases, framed from base 1.

This sequence originates from a woman aged 35 to 49 in good health. Some clones in this sample may be carry-over from other donors' samples. Sequencing input: PBMCs. The chain is made from TRBV9 and TRBJ2-1; 8 bases in between match TRBD2. DNA sequence: TGTGCCAGCAGCCCCCGGGGAGGGGAGGTAGCGGGGTACAATGAGCAGTTCTTC. Its coded protein is CASSPRGGEVAGYNEQFF.